Described below is a single T cell receptor beta chain sequence and its context. After removal of 1 base from V and 5 bases from J, the junction contained 6 bases not matched to a gene. Per the germline V gene, CDR1 is SEHNR and CDR2 is FQNEAQ (reference sequence). The CDR3 length is 15 residues. The sample comes from a study of blood T cell repertoires in COVID-19. Overall study context: Samples representing acute and convalescent COVID-19 were sourced from the United States, Italy and Spain.

Living in 24 US areas, the participants were between about 18 and 100 years of age. Participants' own reports of clinical history determined their cohort assignment. Recovery meant two consecutive negative NP/OP PCR tests, professional clearance, or resolved symptoms. Assay: immunoSEQ multiplex PCR; the TCRdb copy retains only in-frame clones and omits some. The sample comprises just under 250,000 clones, 80% to 90% of which are singletons, and 4.1% rests with the top ten. Specimen: PBMCs or T cells enriched from blood (not recorded which). V usage is TRBV7-9 and J usage is TRBJ2-7; 9 nucleotides align to TRBD1. The TCR comes from a woman aged 25 to 39 who had recovered from COVID-19. In DNA, the CDR3 is TGTGCCAGCAGCTTAGTTGGGACAGGGACTGACGAGCAGTACTTC. Translation gives CASSLVGTGTDEQYF.